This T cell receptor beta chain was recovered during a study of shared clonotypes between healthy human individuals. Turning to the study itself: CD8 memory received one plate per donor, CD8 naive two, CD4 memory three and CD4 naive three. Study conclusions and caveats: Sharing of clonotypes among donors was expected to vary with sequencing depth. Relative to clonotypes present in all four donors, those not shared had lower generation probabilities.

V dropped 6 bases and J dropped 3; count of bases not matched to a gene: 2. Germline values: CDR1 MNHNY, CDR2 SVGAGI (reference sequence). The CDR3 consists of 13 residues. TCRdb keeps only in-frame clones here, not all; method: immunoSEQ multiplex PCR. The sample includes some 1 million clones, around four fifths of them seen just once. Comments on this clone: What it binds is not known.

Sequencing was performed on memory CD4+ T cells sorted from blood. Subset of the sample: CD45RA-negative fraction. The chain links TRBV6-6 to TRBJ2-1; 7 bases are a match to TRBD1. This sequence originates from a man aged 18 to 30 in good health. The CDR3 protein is CASRGGFYNEQFF. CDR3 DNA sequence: TGTGCCAGCAGAGGGGGCTTCTACAATGAGCAGTTCTTC.